The rows below give T cell receptor beta chains drawn from one sample of a study of CD8 T cells in Susac syndrome. MiXCR, run by TCRdb on the immunoSEQ multiplex PCR reads, gives a single entry per CDR3 protein. The sample carries some 450,000 distinct CDR3 sequences, around 85% recorded once. Sequences were obtained from CD8+ T cells from PBMCs. The receptors here all came from a human donor with multiple sclerosis. CDR3s include the opening cysteine and the closing phenylalanine or tryptophan. D genes are given only for firm matches. Size tells how often a clone was seen (once, few, many) or the class of an expanded clone, and some rows leave it out.

size: NA
D: NA
V: TRBV6-5
J: TRBJ1-5
CDR3: CASSYSLEERDQPQHF
DNA: TGTGCCAGCAGTTACTCGTTGGAGGAAAGGGATCAGCCCCAGCATTTT

size: NA
D: NA
V: TRBV27
J: TRBJ2-3
CDR3: CASSLSSPTDTQYF
DNA: TGTGCCAGCAGTTTATCCTCCCCCACAGATACGCAGTATTTT

size: NA
D: NA
V: TRBV19
J: TRBJ1-1
CDR3: CASSHGGAPMNTEAFF
DNA: TGTGCCAGTAGTCATGGAGGGGCACCCATGAACACTGAAGCTTTCTTT

size: once
D: NA
V: TRBV3-1
J: TRBJ2-7
CDR3: CASSQTNTLYPYEQYF
DNA: TGTGCCAGCAGCCAAACCAACACCTTATACCCCTACGAGCAGTACTTC

size: NA
D: NA
V: TRBV5-5
J: TRBJ1-2
CDR3: CASSSVDSPGLYGYTF
DNA: TGTGCCAGCAGTTCGGTTGACAGCCCGGGACTCTATGGCTACACCTTC

size: NA
D: TRBD1
V: TRBV7-9
J: TRBJ2-7
CDR3: CASSPSGQGYEQYF
DNA: TGTGCCAGCAGCCCATCGGGACAGGGCTACGAGCAGTACTTC

size: NA
D: TRBD1
V: TRBV6-1
J: TRBJ1-1
CDR3: CASSVPYRGLEAFF
DNA: TGTGCCAGCAGTGTCCCCTACAGGGGGCTCGAAGCTTTCTTT

size: NA
D: TRBD1
V: TRBV12-3/TRBV12-4
J: TRBJ1-6
CDR3: CASRGDRENSPLHF
DNA: TGTGCCAGCAGGGGGGACAGGGAAAATTCACCCCTCCACTTT

size: NA
D: NA
V: TRBV7-2
J: TRBJ2-1
CDR3: CASSLGGDVEQFF
DNA: TGTGCCAGCAGCTTAGGAGGGGATGTTGAGCAGTTCTTC

size: NA
D: TRBD2
V: TRBV30
J: TRBJ2-1
CDR3: CAWTLSGVSYNEQFF
DNA: TGTGCCTGGACCCTTAGCGGGGTATCCTACAATGAGCAGTTCTTC

size: NA
D: NA
V: TRBV29-1
J: TRBJ1-2
CDR3: CSVEGPFSGNYGYTF
DNA: TGCAGCGTTGAAGGCCCGTTCTCGGGGAACTATGGCTACACCTTC

size: NA
D: NA
V: TRBV7-3
J: TRBJ2-7
CDR3: CASSLTPESYEQYF
DNA: TGTGCCAGCAGCTTAACCCCAGAATCCTACGAGCAGTACTTC

size: NA
D: TRBD1
V: TRBV20-1
J: TRBJ2-5
CDR3: CSATTGVQETQYF
DNA: TGCAGTGCTACGACAGGGGTCCAAGAGACCCAGTACTTC

size: NA
D: NA
V: TRBV5-4
J: TRBJ2-7
CDR3: CASSQGLLFEQYF
DNA: TGTGCCAGCAGCCAAGGACTCCTCTTCGAGCAGTACTTC

size: NA
D: NA
V: TRBV15
J: TRBJ2-7
CDR3: CATSIMGTAYEQYF
DNA: TGTGCCACCAGCATCATGGGGACTGCCTACGAGCAGTACTTC

size: once
D: NA
V: TRBV5-4
J: TRBJ2-3
CDR3: CASSPPERWDTQYF
DNA: TGTGCCAGCAGCCCGCCGGAACGTTGGGATACGCAGTATTTT

size: NA
D: NA
V: TRBV2
J: TRBJ1-2
CDR3: CAAPQDYGYTF
DNA: TGTGCCGCCCCCCAGGACTATGGCTACACCTTC

size: NA
D: NA
V: TRBV28
J: TRBJ2-7
CDR3: CASSPSPGPRHSYEQYF
DNA: TGTGCCAGCAGTCCATCGCCGGGACCCCGCCATTCCTACGAGCAGTACTTC

size: NA
D: NA
V: TRBV15
J: TRBJ2-5
CDR3: CATSRGETQYF
DNA: TGTGCCACCAGCAGAGGGGAGACCCAGTACTTC

size: NA
D: TRBD1
V: TRBV7-9
J: TRBJ2-7
CDR3: CASSPSTGGPEQYF
DNA: TGTGCCAGCAGCCCTTCGACAGGGGGCCCCGAGCAGTACTTC

size: NA
D: NA
V: TRBV19
J: TRBJ2-7
CDR3: CASSIGGANEQYF
DNA: TGTGCCAGTAGTATAGGAGGGGCCAACGAGCAGTACTTC

size: NA
D: TRBD1
V: TRBV11-2
J: TRBJ1-1
CDR3: CASSGWTGETEAFF
DNA: TGTGCCAGCAGCGGGTGGACAGGGGAAACTGAAGCTTTCTTT

size: NA
D: TRBD1
V: TRBV27
J: TRBJ1-2
CDR3: CASRTGSLYGYTF
DNA: TGTGCCAGCCGGACAGGGTCGCTCTATGGCTACACCTTC

size: NA
D: NA
V: TRBV15
J: TRBJ2-1
CDR3: CATSPGDKQFF
DNA: TGTGCCACCAGCCCGGGGGATAAGCAGTTCTTC

size: few
D: NA
V: TRBV6-1
J: TRBJ1-1
CDR3: CASSREAFF
DNA: TGTGCCAGCAGTAGAGAGGCTTTCTTT

size: NA
D: NA
V: TRBV6-4
J: TRBJ2-3
CDR3: CASSEGQGTDTQYF
DNA: TGTGCCAGCAGTGAGGGGCAGGGCACAGATACGCAGTATTTT

size: NA
D: NA
V: TRBV28
J: TRBJ2-7
CDR3: CASSLIGGRVWDPSYEQYF
DNA: TGTGCCAGCAGTTTAATCGGTGGCAGGGTTTGGGACCCGTCCTACGAGCAGTACTTC

size: NA
D: TRBD2
V: TRBV4-2
J: TRBJ2-2
CDR3: CASSGGLAGTGELFF
DNA: TGTGCCAGCAGCGGAGGACTAGCCGGCACCGGGGAGCTGTTTTTT

size: NA
D: TRBD2
V: TRBV19
J: TRBJ2-7
CDR3: CASSALAGSYEQYF
DNA: TGTGCCAGTAGTGCGCTAGCGGGCAGCTACGAGCAGTACTTC

size: NA
D: TRBD1
V: TRBV6-6
J: TRBJ1-2
CDR3: CASSSPGQEIISTF
DNA: TGTGCCAGCAGTTCGCCGGGACAGGAGATAATTAGCACCTTC

size: NA
D: TRBD2
V: TRBV14
J: TRBJ2-7
CDR3: CASSQEWGLVYEQYF
DNA: TGTGCCAGCAGCCAAGAGTGGGGACTAGTCTACGAGCAGTACTTC

size: NA
D: TRBD1
V: TRBV27
J: TRBJ2-7
CDR3: CASWTGGIEQYF
DNA: TGTGCCAGCTGGACAGGAGGCATCGAGCAGTACTTC

size: NA
D: NA
V: TRBV30
J: TRBJ1-1
CDR3: CASQPLNTEAFF
DNA: TGTGCCTCACAGCCCTTGAACACTGAAGCTTTCTTT

size: NA
D: TRBD1
V: TRBV28
J: TRBJ1-1
CDR3: CASRADRVYTEAFF
DNA: TGTGCCAGCAGGGCCGACAGGGTTTACACTGAAGCTTTCTTT

size: NA
D: TRBD1
V: TRBV11-2
J: TRBJ1-1
CDR3: CASSLRPPTTGTNTEAFF
DNA: TGTGCCAGCAGCTTACGACCCCCTACGACAGGGACGAACACTGAAGCTTTCTTT

size: NA
D: NA
V: TRBV16
J: TRBJ1-6
CDR3: CASSHLGHYNSPLHF
DNA: TGTGCCAGCAGCCATCTGGGACACTATAATTCACCCCTCCACTTT

size: NA
D: NA
V: TRBV19
J: TRBJ1-1
CDR3: CASGRGRHEAFF
DNA: TGTGCCAGCGGTCGGGGTAGGCATGAAGCTTTCTTT

size: NA
D: NA
V: TRBV27
J: TRBJ1-5
CDR3: CASSLSGTSYGQPQHF
DNA: TGTGCCAGCAGTTTATCGGGGACAAGCTACGGTCAGCCCCAGCATTTT

size: once
D: NA
V: TRBV29-1
J: TRBJ2-5
CDR3: CSVPRGRETQYF
DNA: TGCAGCGTCCCCAGGGGTAGGGAGACCCAGTACTTC

size: NA
D: NA
V: TRBV6-5
J: TRBJ2-5
CDR3: CASSYPSAKETQYF
DNA: TGTGCCAGCAGTTACCCCTCAGCTAAAGAGACCCAGTACTTC

size: NA
D: TRBD2
V: TRBV5-1
J: TRBJ2-2
CDR3: CASTSPSGSSAGELFF
DNA: TGCGCCAGCACATCCCCTAGCGGGAGCTCGGCCGGGGAGCTGTTTTTT

size: NA
D: NA
V: TRBV2
J: TRBJ2-7
CDR3: CASSESYTYEQYF
DNA: TGTGCCAGCAGTGAAAGTTACACCTACGAGCAGTACTTC